The entry below gives a single T cell receptor (beta chain) sequence along with its context. What it binds is unknown. This sample is part of a study of beta chain features in type 1 diabetes. CD4+ cells of the naive, central memory, regulatory and stem cell-like memory types were sorted via CD45RO/CCR7/CD25/CD127/CD95/CD27. Purity above 95% was achieved in all sorted populations. Study-wide results and caveats: All four CD4+ subsets from Type 1 diabetes patients carried moderately but significantly shorter TCRB CDR3s. At VDJ recombination sites, type 1 diabetes patients had fewer insertions and more deleted nucleotides.

The authors reverse transcribed all of the isolated RNA, so sequencing captured expressed TCRB transcripts. Repertoires were generated with immunoSEQ multiplex PCR, while TCRdb's copy carries only in-frame clones and drops some. Seen here are about 660,000 clones, 11% to 15% observed once, and the top ten hold roughly 0.04%. The sequencing sample was made of naive CD4+ T cells from blood. The receptor comes from a man in his late teens or twenties with type 1 diabetes.

The CDR3 loop is CASSLKDGYGYTF. CDR3 bases: TGTGCCAGCAGTTTGAAGGACGGCTATGGCTACACCTTC. The rearrangement links TRBV27 to TRBJ1-2; D not certain. Trimming pared 3 bases from V and 4 bases from J, leaving 9 bases between. The CDR3 consists of 13 residues. Germline V lookup: CDR1 MNHEY, CDR2 SMNVEV (reference sequence).